In its sample, the clone carrying this T cell receptor beta chain was seen once. The sample holds other DNA sequences that translate to the same CDR3. Positive CCR7 selection of CD45RO-negative cells yielded the naive CD8 cells, and terminally differentiated effector memory CD45RA+ cells were excluded. All donors were healthy HIV-negative adults lacking recent acute infections or vaccinations. This sample was taken from a study of shared clonotypes between healthy human individuals. Assay used: immunoSEQ multiplex PCR; TCRdb lists only in-frame clones, some missing. The sample consists of over 2,000,000 clones, 93% of them appearing once. From germline, CDR1 is SGHAT and CDR2 FQNNGV. The V end was cut by 1 base, the J end by 0 bases, with 4 bases between. The CDR3 runs 14 residues.

The source is a man in his late teens or twenties in good health. Some clones in this sample may be carry-over from other donors' samples. The specimen sequenced was naive CD8+ T cells from PBMCs. The chain links TRBV11-2 to TRBJ1-3; the D is unclear. CDR3 region: CASSLGSSGNTIYF. The CDR3 DNA reads TGTGCCAGCAGCTTAGGGAGCTCTGGAAACACCATATATTTT.